This paragraph covers one T cell receptor (beta chain) sequence. Its antigen remains unidentified. The data originate from a study of vaccination effects on CD4 cells after COVID-19. Under the ViraFEST assay, PBMC were stimulated with viral peptide pools so that antigen-specific CD4+ T cells expanded. Sequencing was performed afterwards. CD4+ T cell isolation took place after more than eight days of culture. Participants each got two BNT162b2 or mRNA-1273 vaccine doses. Fresh IL-2-containing medium replaced half the medium on days 3 and 7. Some clones are missing from TCRdb's copy, which holds only in-frame ones; the method was immunoSEQ multiplex PCR. The sample holds 25,000 or so clones, over 70% seen once. Germline V gene data show CDR1 as SGHRS and CDR2 as YFSETQ. CDR3 length equals 14 residues. Trimming removed 4 bases at V and 10 bases at J, with 20 bases between.

The sequencing here drew on CD4+ T cells from PBMCs cultured with SARS-CoV-2 spike peptides, taken after COVID-19 vaccination. The chain carries TRBV5-1 and TRBJ1-1, with a possible D match to TRBD1 (5 bases). The receptor's source is a human donor who received a COVID-19 vaccine. The CDR3: CASSPGVGQRLAFF. The CDR3 coding sequence is TGCGCCAGCAGCCCTGGGGTGGGGCAAAGGCTAGCTTTCTTT.